The next 20 T cell receptor beta chains were all read from a single sample in a study of blood T cell repertoires in COVID-19. Produced via immunoSEQ multiplex PCR; TCRdb's table is partial and in-frame only. The sample has roughly 200,000 clones, 65% to 85% seen once; the top ten hold approximately 4.4%. The sample consisted of peripheral blood. All receptors come from a man aged 45 to 65 with active or convalescent COVID-19.

The chain has TRBV13 and TRBJ2-7; TRBD1 is a possible D gene (7 bases). CDR3 length: 15 amino acids. V was clipped by 2 bases and J by 5 bases, with 16 bases between them. Per the germline V gene, CDR1 is PRHDT and CDR2 is FYEKMQ (reference sequence). This CDR3 is CASSLRRGQRHEQYF. The CDR3, as DNA: TGTGCCAGCAGCTTAAGGCGGGGACAGCGCCACGAGCAGTACTTC.

The CDR3 region has the DNA TGTGCCAGCAGCCCCCCTTTCGGGAGGGGCGCCACTGAAGCTTTCTTT. It specifies CASSPPFGRGATEAFF. V and J are TRBV13 and TRBJ1-1; D possibly corresponds to TRBD1 (5 bases). Trimming took off 5 bases at V and 4 bases at J, with 20 bases between the two ends. The CDR3 runs to 16 residues. Per germline, CDR1 PRHDT and CDR2 FYEKMQ (reference sequence).

The chain joins TRBV5-5 to TRBJ1-4; 10 nucleotides align to TRBD1. V lost 4 bases and J lost 13; bases outside the gene matches: 13. The CDR3 has 15 residues. The germline V gene encodes CDR1 SGHKS and CDR2 YYEKEE (reference sequence). The CDR3 loop is CASSTDRGQGRRLFF. DNA for the CDR3: TGTGCCAGCAGCACCGACAGGGGGCAAGGAAGGAGACTGTTTTTT. The complete variable domain, with remaining parts taken from reference TRBV5-5 and TRBJ1-4, reads DAGVTQSPTHLIKTRGQQVTLRCSPISGHKSVSWYQQVLGQGPQFIFQYYEKEERGRGNFPDRFSARQFPNYSSELNVNALLLGDSALYLCASSTDRGQGRRLFFGSGTQLSVL.

The chain links TRBV7-8 to TRBJ2-7; a possible D gene is TRBD1 (5 bases). V shed 3 bases and J shed 4 bases, with 7 bases lying between them. Germline V gene data show CDR1 as SGHVS and CDR2 as FQNEAQ. The CDR3 contains 12 residues. The CDR3 DNA is TGTGCCAGCAGCTTCACAGGATACGAGCAGTACTTC. Its translation: CASSFTGYEQYF.

The chain joins TRBV7-2 to TRBJ2-7; the D gene is possibly TRBD1 (7 bases). Between the trimmed V and J ends, which lost 4 bases and 5 bases, there was a span of 15 bases. This CDR3 is 14 amino acids long. Germline CDR1 and CDR2: SGHTA and FQGNSA. The CDR3 region is CASSYDPGGNEQYF. The CDR3 bases are TGTGCCAGCAGCTACGATCCAGGGGGGAACGAGCAGTACTTC.

The J gene is TRBJ2-7, the V gene TRBV11-2; 9 positions match TRBD1. The CDR3 is made up of 15 amino acids. V was pared by 1 base and J by 3 bases, with 4 bases of the junction left unmatched. Germline V gives CDR1 SGHAT, CDR2 FQNNGV. The CDR3 is CASSLGGQGFYEQYF. The CDR3, as DNA: TGTGCCAGCAGCTTAGGCGGACAGGGGTTCTACGAGCAGTACTTC. Complete variable domain (other parts from reference TRBV11-2 and TRBJ2-7): EAGVAQSPRYKIIEKRQSVAFWCNPISGHATLYWYQQILGQGPKLLIQFQNNGVVDDSQLPKDRFSAERLKGVDSTLKIQPAKLEDSAVYLCASSLGGQGFYEQYFGPGTRLTVT.

The chain combines TRBV3-1 (or the pseudogene TRBV3-2) with TRBJ1-4; weak D call: TRBD1 (6 bases). CDR1 and CDR2 from the germline V gene are LGHDT and YNNKEL (reference sequence). The V end lost 7 bases, the J end lost 7 bases, and 16 bases lay between the germline ends. This CDR3 comprises 14 residues. The CDR3 nucleotides read TGTGCCAGCACCCCCAGGGGACGTCGTGAAAAACTGTTTTTT. Protein sequence: CASTPRGRREKLFF.

CDR3 coding DNA: TGCGCCAGCAGCCAAGAGGGTCTTGCGGCTAGCGGGGGGGCCTTCCCCGATACGCAGTATTTT. Amino acid sequence: CASSQEGLAASGGAFPDTQYF. The chain links TRBV4-1 to TRBJ2-3; 12 bases align to TRBD2. Unmatched junction bases numbered 19, after V lost 0 bases and J lost 6 bases. This CDR3 region has 21 residues. Germline V gene lookup returns CDR1 MGHRA and CDR2 YSYEKL.

This clone was counted once. The chain has TRBV9 and TRBJ1-5, with D perhaps TRBD1 (6 bases). The CDR3 is 13 amino acids. The germline CDR1 and CDR2 sequences are SGDLS and YYNGEE. Trimming removed 3 bases at V and 7 bases at J, with 11 bases between. CDR3 nucleotides: TGTGCCAGCAGCGCCGGGACACAACAGCCCCAGCATTTT. It yields the protein CASSAGTQQPQHF.

For the CDR3, the DNA is TGTGCCAGCAGCTTAGGGAGCTTAGGGGACACTGAAGCTTTCTTT. This codes for CASSLGSLGDTEAFF. The chain employs TRBV7-2 and TRBJ1-1, with D perhaps matching TRBD1 (5 bases). The CDR3 is 15 amino acids. Trimming pared 1 base from V and 3 bases from J, leaving 12 bases between. Germline CDR1 reads SGHTA; CDR2 reads FQGNSA.

The J gene is TRBJ1-4, the V gene TRBV5-1; D is uncertain. This CDR3 is built from 16 residues. The germline V and J ends were trimmed by 0 bases and 5 bases, with 14 bases remaining between them. Germline V gives CDR1 SGHRS, CDR2 YFSETQ. DNA of the CDR3: TGCGCCAGCAGCTTGGGTGCGGGCATTGGGAATGAAAAACTGTTTTTT. This sequence encodes CASSLGAGIGNEKLFF. Full variable domain (missing parts from reference TRBV5-1 and TRBJ1-4): KAGVTQTPRYLIKTRGQQVTLSCSPISGHRSVSWYQQTPGQGLQFLFEYFSETQRNKGNFPGRFSGRQFSNSRSEMNVSTLELGDSALYLCASSLGAGIGNEKLFFGSGTQLSVL.

The rearrangement links TRBV7-8 to TRBJ1-2; 7 nucleotides align to TRBD1. The V gene end was trimmed by 5 bases and the J gene end by 4 bases; junction bases not matched to a gene: 7. In germline, CDR1 is SGHVS, CDR2 FQNEAQ. There are 14 residues in the CDR3. The CDR3 region is CASSPIGTVYGYTF. The CDR3 DNA reads TGTGCCAGCAGCCCAATTGGGACAGTCTATGGCTACACCTTC.

The chain has TRBV9 and TRBJ1-5; 11 positions match TRBD1. V lost 4 bases and J lost 6; bases outside the gene matches: 6. Germline CDR1 and CDR2: SGDLS and YYNGEE. The CDR3 is 15 residues long. The chain's CDR3 is CASSPGQGDRQPQHF. The CDR3 bases are TGTGCCAGCAGCCCGGGACAGGGGGATCGTCAGCCCCAGCATTTT.

This rearrangement joins TRBV5-4 to TRBJ2-3; 9 bases map to TRBD1. Germline V gene lookup returns CDR1 SGHNT and CDR2 YYREEE (reference sequence). V dropped 2 bases and J dropped 2; count of bases not matched to a gene: 3. The CDR3 is 15 residues long. CDR3 nucleotide sequence: TGTGCCAGCAGCTTCGACAGGGGGTTCACAGATACGCAGTATTTT. Translating gives CASSFDRGFTDTQYF.

The count of this clone is one. This chain connects TRBV23-1 to TRBJ2-7; possibly TRBD1 for D (5 bases). TRBV23-1 is designated an ORF whose function remains uncertain. The CDR3 runs to 14 residues. Deletions cut 0 bases from V and 3 bases from J, with 9 bases between. The CDR3 loop reads CASSQSARVYEQYF. CDR3 in DNA: TGCGCCAGCAGTCAATCGGCCAGGGTCTACGAGCAGTACTTC.

The chain uses TRBV3-1 (or the pseudogene TRBV3-2) and TRBJ2-4, with a tentative D call TRBD2 (7 bases). This CDR3 has 18 amino acids. Germline V gives CDR1 LGHDT, CDR2 YNNKEL (reference sequence). Deletions cut 0 bases from V and 5 bases from J, with 20 bases between. CDR3 DNA: TGTGCCAGCAGCCAAGATTGGGGGGGCCCCTTTTCCCAAAACATTCAGTACTTC. Protein: CASSQDWGGPFSQNIQYF.

V is TRBV7-2 and J is TRBJ1-6; no clear D gene. The CDR3 contains 14 residues. Germline assignment: CDR1 SGHTA and CDR2 FQGNSA. Trimming shortened V by 1 base and J by 10 bases, and 11 bases separated the two germline ends. CDR3 protein: CASSLGGLGSPLHF. The CDR3 DNA is TGTGCCAGCAGCTTAGGCGGCCTAGGATCACCCCTCCACTTT.

This clone was recorded only once. The V and J genes are TRBV6-5 and TRBJ1-2, with TRBD1 as a possible D gene (6 bases). Per germline, CDR1 MNHEY and CDR2 SVGAGI. V was trimmed by 5 bases and J by 6 bases, leaving 10 bases between them. This CDR3 is 12 amino acids long. CDR3: CASSRRGDGYTF. The CDR3 DNA is TGTGCCAGCAGTCGCAGGGGAGATGGCTACACCTTC.

The chain is built from TRBV27 and TRBJ1-2; D is ambiguous. V lost 2 bases and J lost 0, with 7 bases in between. Germline values: CDR1 MNHEY, CDR2 SMNVEV (reference sequence). The CDR3 length is 14 residues. The CDR3 region has the DNA TGTGCCAGCAGTTTAAGTCAGGCTAACTATGGCTACACCTTC. It yields the protein CASSLSQANYGYTF.

V usage is TRBV19 and J usage is TRBJ2-3; perhaps TRBD1 as D (5 bases). Germline assignment: CDR1 LNHDA and CDR2 SQIVND (reference sequence). The V and J ends lost 8 bases and 1 base respectively, with 10 bases between them. The CDR3 length is 13 residues. In DNA form, the CDR3 reads TGTGCCAGTGGACATCGCGGCACAGATACGCAGTATTTT. This encodes CASGHRGTDTQYF.